The rows below give T cell receptor beta chains drawn from one sample of a study of blood T cells in healthy people across ages. TCRdb redid the calling of the 5' RACE reads with MiXCR, one entry per CDR3 protein. The sample holds around 1,500,000 distinct CDR3 sequences; 25% to 30% are singletons and the top ten take roughly 8%. Source material: blood. The source is a woman aged 30 to 39 in good health. The CDR3 runs from the conserved cysteine through the conserved F or W. A D gene is named only where the DNA matches it firmly. Only some rows state a clone size, as once, few, many or a class for expanded clones.

CDR3 protein: CASSSEGRATQYF
CDR3 DNA: TGTGCCAGCAGCTCAGAGGGTCGAGCGACCCAGTACTTC
J gene: TRBJ2-5
D gene: -
clone size: -
V gene: TRBV5-5

CDR3 protein: CASRSGGTTEAFF
CDR3 DNA: TGTGCCAGCAGGTCAGGGGGAACCACTGAAGCTTTCTTT
J gene: TRBJ1-1
D gene: TRBD1
clone size: -
V gene: TRBV2

CDR3 protein: CASSQDLGDTEAFF
CDR3 DNA: TGTGCCAGCAGCCAGGACCTTGGGGACACTGAAGCTTTCTTT
J gene: TRBJ1-1
D gene: -
clone size: -
V gene: TRBV3-1

CDR3 protein: CAAVGLKEQFF
CDR3 DNA: TGTGCCGCGGTCGGGTTGAAGGAGCAGTTCTTC
J gene: TRBJ2-1
D gene: -
clone size: once
V gene: TRBV28

CDR3 protein: CASSHSLAGGKGGDEQFF
CDR3 DNA: TGTGCCAGCAGCCATAGCCTAGCGGGAGGTAAAGGTGGCGATGAGCAGTTCTTC
J gene: TRBJ2-1
D gene: TRBD2
clone size: -
V gene: TRBV7-9

CDR3 protein: CASSLGGERNTIYF
CDR3 DNA: TGTGCCAGCAGCTTAGGTGGGGAGCGGAACACCATATATTTT
J gene: TRBJ1-3
D gene: -
clone size: -
V gene: TRBV7-9

CDR3 protein: CAGTRQINQPQHF
CDR3 DNA: TGTGCCGGCACGCGGCAGATCAATCAGCCCCAGCATTTT
J gene: TRBJ1-5
D gene: -
clone size: -
V gene: TRBV6-2/TRBV6-3

CDR3 protein: CASTEVANRVGSDTQYF
CDR3 DNA: TGCGCCAGCACCGAAGTAGCCAACAGGGTGGGGTCAGATACGCAGTATTTT
J gene: TRBJ2-3
D gene: -
clone size: few
V gene: TRBV10-2

CDR3 protein: CATSRDLGLSVYGYTF
CDR3 DNA: TGTGCCACCAGCAGAGATTTAGGACTGAGTGTCTATGGCTACACCTTC
J gene: TRBJ1-2
D gene: -
clone size: few
V gene: TRBV15

CDR3 protein: CASSLASGVTEAFF
CDR3 DNA: TGTGCCAGCAGCTTAGCATCAGGGGTCACTGAAGCTTTCTTT
J gene: TRBJ1-1
D gene: -
clone size: -
V gene: TRBV7-2

CDR3 protein: CSARDLGSRTNEKLFF
CDR3 DNA: TGCAGTGCTAGAGATTTAGGGTCCAGAACTAATGAAAAACTGTTTTTT
J gene: TRBJ1-4
D gene: -
clone size: -
V gene: TRBV20-1

CDR3 protein: CAISEIGQGRYEQYF
CDR3 DNA: TGTGCCATCAGTGAGATCGGACAGGGAAGGTACGAGCAGTACTTC
J gene: TRBJ2-7
D gene: TRBD1
clone size: many
V gene: TRBV10-3

CDR3 protein: CASSLVLLGQEQYF
CDR3 DNA: TGTGCCAGCAGCTTAGTTCTATTGGGGCAAGAGCAGTACTTC
J gene: TRBJ2-7
D gene: -
clone size: -
V gene: TRBV7-9

CDR3 protein: CASSLGQAFGYTF
CDR3 DNA: TGTGCCAGCAGTTTGGGGCAGGCTTTTGGCTACACCTTC
J gene: TRBJ1-2
D gene: -
clone size: -
V gene: TRBV28